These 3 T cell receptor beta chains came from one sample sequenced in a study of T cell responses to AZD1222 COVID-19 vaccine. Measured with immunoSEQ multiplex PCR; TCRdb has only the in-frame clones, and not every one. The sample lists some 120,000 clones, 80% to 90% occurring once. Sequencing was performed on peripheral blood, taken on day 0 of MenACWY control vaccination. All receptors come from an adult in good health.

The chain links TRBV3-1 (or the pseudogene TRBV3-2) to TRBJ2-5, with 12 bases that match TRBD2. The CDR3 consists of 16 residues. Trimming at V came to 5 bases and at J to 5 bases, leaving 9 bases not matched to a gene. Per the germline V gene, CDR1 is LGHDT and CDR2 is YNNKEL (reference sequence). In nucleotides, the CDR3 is TGTGCCAGCAGCGAATGGACTAGCGGGGATTGGGAGACCCAGTACTTC. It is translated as CASSEWTSGDWETQYF.

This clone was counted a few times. The CDR3 is CASSFGTAGNEQFF. The CDR3 nucleotides are TGTGCCAGCAGCTTCGGGACAGCCGGCAATGAGCAGTTCTTC. The chain combines TRBV11-3 with TRBJ2-1; 7 nucleotides match TRBD1. With 3 bases clipped from V and 6 bases from J, the junction kept 5 bases outside the gene matches. Looked up from germline, CDR1 is SGHNT and CDR2 is YENEEA. There are 14 residues in the CDR3.

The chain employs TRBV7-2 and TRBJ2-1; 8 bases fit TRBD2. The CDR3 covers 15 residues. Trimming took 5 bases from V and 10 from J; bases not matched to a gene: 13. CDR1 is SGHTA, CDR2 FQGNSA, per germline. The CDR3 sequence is CASSQVRAGASEQFF. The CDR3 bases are TGTGCCAGCAGCCAGGTTCGAGCGGGGGCCTCGGAGCAGTTCTTC.